The T cell receptor beta chain described here comes from a study of T cell repertoires in urothelial bladder cancer. Sequenced by immunoSEQ multiplex PCR; TCRdb stores in-frame clones only, minus some. Of over 10,000 clones detected, 66% appear once; the ten largest clones hold 8.5% to 9%. This clone was recorded only once. The antigen is undetermined. Whole-study findings and limits: Benign specimens had a median approximately 11% infiltrating lymphocyte percentage.

Trimming stripped 1 base from V and 1 base from J, with 9 bases between. This CDR3 spans 15 amino acids. Germline V gives CDR1 LGHNA, CDR2 YNFKEQ. The sequence was obtained from a human donor with urothelial carcinoma. The V call is TRBV4-2, the J call TRBJ2-3; no firm D call. The sequenced sample consisted of tumor-infiltrating cells from bladder cancer. The CDR3 DNA follows: TGTGCCAGCAGCCAAGTTGCGCAGGGCACAGATACGCAGTATTTT. Protein sequence: CASSQVAQGTDTQYF.